These T cell receptor beta chains were read from a single sample in a study of persistence of HIV-infected CD4 T cells. TCRdb's copy holds only in-frame clones and misses some; the assay was immunoSEQ multiplex PCR. In the table there are around 35,000 clones, 82% of which are singletons. For these receptors, no antigen is known. This material consisted of cultured CD4+ T cells from PBMCs, taken from a patient who received antiretroviral therapy. The receptors stem from an adult with HIV. The donor label of this sample is uncertain. CDR3s include the opening cysteine and the closing phenylalanine or tryptophan. D genes are given only for firm matches. Not all rows give a size; the values are once, few, many and, for expanded clones, a class.

TGTGCCAGCAGGTTACAGGTCGGGGAGCTGTTTTTT	CASRLQVGELFF	TRBJ2-2	few	-	TRBV2
TGTGCCAGCAGCCCTCGACAGGGAATCGGTGAAAAACTGTTTTTT	CASSPRQGIGEKLFF	TRBJ1-4	-	TRBD1	TRBV7-8
TGCAGTGCTAGGGGGGACAGTGAAGCTTTCTTT	CSARGDSEAFF	TRBJ1-1	-	TRBD1	TRBV20-1
TGTGCCTGGAGTACTTGGGGGGGGTTGAACACTGAAGCTTTCTTT	CAWSTWGGLNTEAFF	TRBJ1-1	-	-	TRBV30
TGTGCCTGGAGTTCCGGGGTAGCAGATACGCAGTATTTT	CAWSSGVADTQYF	TRBJ2-3	few	-	TRBV30
TGTGCCAGCAGCTTAATGGGGGGTGGGACTGAAGCTTTCTTT	CASSLMGGGTEAFF	TRBJ1-1	once	-	TRBV7-2
TGTGCCAGCAGTTTAAGGGGGAGGTATGGCTACACCTTC	CASSLRGRYGYTF	TRBJ1-2	-	-	TRBV27
TGCAGTGCACCCGACCATGGCTACACCTTC	CSAPDHGYTF	TRBJ1-2	-	-	TRBV20-1
TGTGCCAGCAGCCTGGGAGGGAGGACGACAGGGGATAATTCACCCCTCCACTTT	CASSLGGRTTGDNSPLHF	TRBJ1-6	-	TRBD1	TRBV7-8
TGCGCCAGCAGTGCTTCGGGACTCCAGAACACTGAAGCTTTCTTT	CASSASGLQNTEAFF	TRBJ1-1	-	-	TRBV10-1
TGTGCCATCAGGGACAGTCGGTCACCCCTCCACTTT	CAIRDSRSPLHF	TRBJ1-6	-	-	TRBV10-3
TGTGCCAGCAGCCCCCCGGGACTATCCACCTACGAGCAGTACTTC	CASSPPGLSTYEQYF	TRBJ2-7	-	TRBD2	TRBV5-5
TGTGCCAGCAGCCAACTACTAGCGGGGAATTACGAGCAGTACTTC	CASSQLLAGNYEQYF	TRBJ2-7	few	TRBD2	TRBV6-2/TRBV6-3
TGTGCCAGCGGGTCGGGGCCACCTGGTCCTTACGAGCAGTACTTC	CASGSGPPGPYEQYF	TRBJ2-7	-	-	TRBV6-1
TGCGCCAGCAGCCTTCAACCGGGACTGCGCAATGAGCAGTTCTTC	CASSLQPGLRNEQFF	TRBJ2-1	-	-	TRBV4-1
TGTGCCACGGGACAGGGGGGCAATCAGCCCCAGCATTTT	CATGQGGNQPQHF	TRBJ1-5	-	TRBD1	TRBV6-5
TGTGCCAGCAGCTTAGATCAGCCCAGCTCCTACAATGAGCAGTTCTTC	CASSLDQPSSYNEQFF	TRBJ2-1	-	-	TRBV7-9